Listed here are 13 T cell receptor beta chains from one sample, sequenced in a study of blood T cell repertoires in COVID-19. Method: immunoSEQ multiplex PCR; TCRdb's copy keeps in-frame clones and lacks some. The sample lists over 250,000 clones, approximately 83% occurring once. The sequencing sample was made of peripheral blood. All receptors come from a woman aged 65 to 85 with acute or convalescent COVID-19.

This chain joins TRBV9 and TRBJ2-2, with a tentative D call TRBD2 (7 bases). The CDR3 is made up of 16 amino acids. Trimming shortened V by 2 bases and J by 6 bases, and 17 bases separated the two germline ends. In germline, CDR1 is SGDLS, CDR2 YYNGEE. In DNA, the CDR3 is TGTGCCAGCAGCGTCCAACCCGGGGGGCCGGCCGGGGAGCTGTTTTTT. Its translation is CASSVQPGGPAGELFF.

V gene TRBV10-3 combines with J gene TRBJ2-3, with D perhaps matching TRBD1 (6 bases). Germline CDR1 ENHRY, CDR2 SYGVKD. Trimming shortened V by 10 bases and J by 5 bases, and 25 bases separated the two germline ends. The CDR3 runs 16 residues. The CDR3 coding sequence is TGTGCCACATCGACGGGTCTGGGGGCCGGACAAGATACGCAGTATTTT. The encoded protein is CATSTGLGAGQDTQYF.

The gene calls are TRBV10-1 and TRBJ1-2; D perhaps matches TRBD1 (5 bases). Trimming stripped 4 bases from V and 1 base from J, with 7 bases between. Germline V gives CDR1 WNHNN, CDR2 SYGVQD (reference sequence). The CDR3 spans 13 residues. The CDR3: CASSAGDNYGYTF. The CDR3 DNA is TGCGCCAGCAGTGCGGGGGATAACTATGGCTACACCTTC.

The V gene is TRBV5-4, the J gene TRBJ2-5; 7 bases line up with TRBD2. Germline V lookup: CDR1 SGHNT, CDR2 YYREEE (reference sequence). The J segment lost 6 bases and the V segment lost 0 bases, leaving 5 bases of the junction unmatched. The CDR3 covers 14 residues. The CDR3 coding sequence is TGTGCCAGCAGCTTGGGCGGGGGTCGGCAGACCCAGTACTTC. It codes for CASSLGGGRQTQYF.

This clone was seen only once. Here the CDR3 DNA reads TGTGCCAGCAGCAAAACCGGGACTAGCGGCAATGAGCAGTTCTTC. It translates to CASSKTGTSGNEQFF. The V call is TRBV9, the J call TRBJ2-1, with TRBD2 matching 11 bases. The CDR3 is 15 residues long. Trimming cost V 4 bases and J 6 bases; bases outside gene matches: 6. Germline lookup yields CDR1 SGDLS and CDR2 YYNGEE. Using reference TRBV9 and TRBJ2-1 for the parts outside the CDR3, the full variable domain is DSGVTQTPKHLITATGQRVTLRCSPRSGDLSVYWYQQSLDQGLQFLIQYYNGEERAKGNILERFSAQQFPDLHSELNLSSLELGDSALYFCASSKTGTSGNEQFFGPGTRLTVL.

V is TRBV11-2 and J is TRBJ1-1, with TRBD1 matching 9 bases. V dropped 5 bases and J dropped 1; count of bases not matched to a gene: 11. This CDR3 is 17 amino acids long. Per germline, CDR1 SGHAT and CDR2 FQNNGV. Here the CDR3 DNA reads TGTGCCAGCAGCCCATTCTCCCTGACAGGGGGGAACACTGAAGCTTTCTTT. This translates into CASSPFSLTGGNTEAFF.

The chain links TRBV29-1 to TRBJ1-5; D is uncertain. CDR1 and CDR2 from the germline V gene are SQVTM and ANQGSEA. This CDR3 has 13 amino acids. Trimming stripped 5 bases from V and 0 bases from J, with 8 bases between. This CDR3 reads CSVSGTSNQPQHF. In DNA form, the CDR3 reads TGCAGCGTTTCGGGTACTAGCAATCAGCCCCAGCATTTT.

This clone was observed once. The J gene is TRBJ1-5, the V gene TRBV30, with D uncertain. The CDR3 is 13 residues long. Trimming shortened V by 3 bases and J by 5 bases, and 11 bases separated the two germline ends. From germline, CDR1 is GTSNPN and CDR2 SVGIG (reference sequence). CDR3 sequence (DNA): TGTGCCTGGAGCTTCGGGCGGGATCAGCCCCAGCATTTT. It translates to CAWSFGRDQPQHF.

The gene calls are TRBV4-1 and TRBJ1-1; no firm D call. Trimming shortened V by 1 base and J by 3 bases, and 12 bases separated the two germline ends. The length of the CDR3 is 15 residues. Germline V CDR1 and CDR2: MGHRA, YSYEKL. Here the CDR3 DNA reads TGCGCCAGCAGCCAAGTACTCCGGAGGGACACTGAAGCTTTCTTT. Protein: CASSQVLRRDTEAFF.

This chain links TRBV25-1 with TRBJ1-2; TRBD1 aligns across 7 bases. Looked up from germline, CDR1 is MGHDK and CDR2 is SYGVNS. CDR3 length: 12 residues. J lost 12 bases, V lost 10 bases, and 14 bases had no gene match. The CDR3 region has the DNA TGTGCCACCTCCAGTACGGGGACAGTACACACCTTC. Protein: CATSSTGTVHTF.

A note on this clone: Within the sample, other DNA sequences also encode this same CDR3. The chain carries TRBV20-1 and TRBJ2-2, with D hard to call. This CDR3 comprises 11 residues. V lost 3 bases and J 4 bases, leaving 3 bases between the germline ends. Germline-derived CDR1 and CDR2 are DFQATT and SNEGSKA (reference sequence). This CDR3 is CSASRTGELFF. The CDR3, as DNA: TGCAGTGCTAGCCGCACCGGGGAGCTGTTTTTT.

The rearrangement uses TRBV5-1 and TRBJ1-4, with 9 bases lining up with TRBD1. Trimming took 0 bases from V and 5 from J; bases not matched to a gene: 5. The CDR3 spans 16 residues. The germline gives CDR1 SGHRS, CDR2 YFSETQ. CDR3 region: CASSLAAGTGNEKLFF. Written as DNA, the CDR3 is TGCGCCAGCAGCTTGGCGGCTGGGACAGGGAATGAAAAACTGTTTTTT.

The V call is TRBV5-1, the J call TRBJ1-3, with D tentatively TRBD1 (5 bases). The V and J ends lost 4 bases and 1 base respectively, with 12 bases between them. Germline CDR1 SGHRS, CDR2 YFSETQ. This CDR3 has 15 residues. The CDR3 protein is CASSDGRTSGNTIYF. CDR3 DNA sequence: TGCGCCAGCAGCGACGGGCGGACATCTGGAAACACCATATATTTT.